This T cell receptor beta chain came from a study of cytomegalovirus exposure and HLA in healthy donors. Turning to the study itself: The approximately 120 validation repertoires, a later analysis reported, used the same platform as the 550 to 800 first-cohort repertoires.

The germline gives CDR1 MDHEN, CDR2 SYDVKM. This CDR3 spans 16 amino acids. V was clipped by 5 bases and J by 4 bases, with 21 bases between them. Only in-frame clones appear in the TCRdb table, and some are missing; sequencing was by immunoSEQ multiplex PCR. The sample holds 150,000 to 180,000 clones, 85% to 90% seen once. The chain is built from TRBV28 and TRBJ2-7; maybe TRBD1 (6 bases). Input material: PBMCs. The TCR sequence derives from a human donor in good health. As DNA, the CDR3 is TGTGCCAGCAGTGCTCCGGGGACACACCGACCGTACGAGCAGTACTTC. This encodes CASSAPGTHRPYEQYF.